Following are 2 T cell receptor beta chains from one sample sequenced in a study of blood T cell repertoires in COVID-19 (dated by TCRdb to the early 2020s). Libraries came from the immunoSEQ multiplex PCR assay. The table was pulled from immuneACCESS by TCRdb, which kept in-frame rearrangements only. Such tables lose some clones; where checked, under half of the loss comes from unresolved V genes, and the rest has no known cause. Here the sample has more than 350,000 clones; around 87% occur a single time. Of the sample, under 11% is held by the ten largest clones. The specimen sequenced was peripheral blood. Source of these receptors: a woman aged 25 to 39 with COVID-19, enrolled during active disease.

This clone has just one count. This chain uses TRBV10-2 with TRBJ2-7, with D possibly matching TRBD1 (6 bases). This CDR3 comprises 14 residues. The V end was cut by 6 bases, the J end by 0 bases, with 12 bases between. CDR1 and CDR2 from the germline V gene are WSHSY and SAAADI. The CDR3 loop is CASSRTGSSYEQYF. The CDR3 coding sequence is TGCGCCAGCAGCAGAACAGGGAGCTCCTACGAGCAGTACTTC.

V and J are TRBV19 and TRBJ1-1; 8 bases match TRBD1. The CDR3 is made up of 16 amino acids. The germline V gene has CDR1 LNHDA and CDR2 SQIVND (reference sequence). Trimming took 5 bases from V and 12 from J; bases not matched to a gene: 20. The CDR3 is CASSSGTGLGGGSSFF. In DNA form, the CDR3 reads TGTGCCAGTAGTTCCGGGACAGGTCTAGGAGGGGGGTCGTCTTTCTTT.